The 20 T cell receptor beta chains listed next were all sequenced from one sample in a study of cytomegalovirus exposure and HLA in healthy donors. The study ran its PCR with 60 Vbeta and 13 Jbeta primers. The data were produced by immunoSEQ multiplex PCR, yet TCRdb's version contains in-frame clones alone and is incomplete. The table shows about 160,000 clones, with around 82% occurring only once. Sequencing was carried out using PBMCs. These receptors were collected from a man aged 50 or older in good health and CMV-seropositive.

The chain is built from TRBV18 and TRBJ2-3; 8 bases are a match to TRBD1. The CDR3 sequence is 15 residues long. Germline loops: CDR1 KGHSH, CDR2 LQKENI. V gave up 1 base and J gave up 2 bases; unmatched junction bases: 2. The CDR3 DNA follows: TGTGCCAGCTCACCACAACAGGGGGTCACAGATACGCAGTATTTT. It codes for CASSPQQGVTDTQYF.

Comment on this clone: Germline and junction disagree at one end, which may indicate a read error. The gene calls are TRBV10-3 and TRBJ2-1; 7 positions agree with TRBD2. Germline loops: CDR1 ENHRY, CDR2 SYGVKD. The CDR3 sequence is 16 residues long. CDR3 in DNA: TGTGCCATCAGTGGGGACGGGGGGAGCTCCTACAATGAGCGGTTCTTC. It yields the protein CAISGDGGSSYNERFF.

Here the CDR3 reads CASSMLQGGGGYTF. In nucleotides, the CDR3 is TGTGCCAGCAGCATGCTACAGGGCGGAGGAGGCTACACCTTC. This rearrangement joins TRBV5-5 to TRBJ1-2; TRBD1 is a possible D gene (6 bases). Trimming cost V 4 bases and J 8 bases, with 18 bases left between them. This CDR3 is built from 14 residues. In germline, CDR1 is SGHKS, CDR2 YYEKEE (reference sequence).

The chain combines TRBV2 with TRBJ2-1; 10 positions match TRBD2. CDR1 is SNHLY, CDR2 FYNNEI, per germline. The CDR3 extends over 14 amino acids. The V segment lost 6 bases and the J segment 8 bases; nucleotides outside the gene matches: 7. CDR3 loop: CASRRASGSHEQFF. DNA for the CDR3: TGTGCCAGCAGGCGGGCTAGCGGGAGCCATGAGCAGTTCTTC.

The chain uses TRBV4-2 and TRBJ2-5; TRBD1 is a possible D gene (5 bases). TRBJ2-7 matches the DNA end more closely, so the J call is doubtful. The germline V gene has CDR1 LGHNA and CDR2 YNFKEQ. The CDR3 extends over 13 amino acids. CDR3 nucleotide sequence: TGTGCCAGCAGCCAAACGGACACCTACGAGCAGTACTTC. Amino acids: CASSQTDTYEQYF.

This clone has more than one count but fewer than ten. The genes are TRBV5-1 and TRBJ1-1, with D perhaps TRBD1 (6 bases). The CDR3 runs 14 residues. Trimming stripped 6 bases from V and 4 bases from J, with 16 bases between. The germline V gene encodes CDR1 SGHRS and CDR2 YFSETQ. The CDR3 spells CASTFEGGGTEAFF. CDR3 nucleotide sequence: TGCGCCAGCACCTTTGAGGGGGGGGGCACTGAAGCTTTCTTT.

CDR3 in amino acids: CASSNLGAGAGQPQHF. The CDR3 DNA reads as TGTGCCAGCAGTAATCTCGGTGCAGGGGCCGGACAGCCCCAGCATTTT. J is TRBJ1-5 and V is TRBV6-6; D might be TRBD1 (6 bases). V lost 5 bases and J 7 bases, leaving 21 bases between the germline ends. The CDR3 totals 16 residues. Looked up from germline, CDR1 is MNHNY and CDR2 is SVGAGI (reference sequence).

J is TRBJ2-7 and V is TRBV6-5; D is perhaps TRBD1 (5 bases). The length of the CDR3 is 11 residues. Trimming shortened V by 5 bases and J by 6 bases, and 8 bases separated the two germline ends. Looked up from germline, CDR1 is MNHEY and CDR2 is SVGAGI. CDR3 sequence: CASSRGSEQYF. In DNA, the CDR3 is TGTGCCAGCAGTAGGGGATCCGAGCAGTACTTC.

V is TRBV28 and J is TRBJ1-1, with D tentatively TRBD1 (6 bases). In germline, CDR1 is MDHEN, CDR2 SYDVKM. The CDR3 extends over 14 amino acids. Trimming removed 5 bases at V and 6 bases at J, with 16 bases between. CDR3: CASSPNTGLPEAFF. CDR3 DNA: TGTGCCAGCAGTCCCAATACAGGGTTACCTGAAGCTTTCTTT. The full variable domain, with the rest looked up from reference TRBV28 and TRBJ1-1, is DVKVTQSSRYLVKRTGEKVFLECVQDMDHENMFWYRQDPGLGLRLIYFSYDVKMKEKGDIPEGYSVSREKKERFSLILESASTNQTSMYLCASSPNTGLPEAFFGQGTRLTVV.

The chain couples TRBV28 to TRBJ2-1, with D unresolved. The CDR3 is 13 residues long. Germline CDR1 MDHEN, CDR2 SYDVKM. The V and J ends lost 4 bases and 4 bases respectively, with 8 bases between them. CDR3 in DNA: TGTGCCAGCAGTTCCAGGCTTTACAATGAGCAGTTCTTC. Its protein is CASSSRLYNEQFF. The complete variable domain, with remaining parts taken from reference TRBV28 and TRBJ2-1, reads DVKVTQSSRYLVKRTGEKVFLECVQDMDHENMFWYRQDPGLGLRLIYFSYDVKMKEKGDIPEGYSVSREKKERFSLILESASTNQTSMYLCASSSRLYNEQFFGPGTRLTVL.

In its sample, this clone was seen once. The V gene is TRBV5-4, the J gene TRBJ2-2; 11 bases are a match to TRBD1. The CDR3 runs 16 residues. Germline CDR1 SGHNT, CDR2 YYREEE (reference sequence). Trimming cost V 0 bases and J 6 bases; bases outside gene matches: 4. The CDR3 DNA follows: TGTGCCAGCAGCTTGGCCGGACAGGGGGCATCCGGGGAGCTGTTTTTT. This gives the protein CASSLAGQGASGELFF.

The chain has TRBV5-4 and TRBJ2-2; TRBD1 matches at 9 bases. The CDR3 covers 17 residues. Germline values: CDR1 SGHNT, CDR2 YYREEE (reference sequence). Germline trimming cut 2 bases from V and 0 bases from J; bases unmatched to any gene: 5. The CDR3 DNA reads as TGTGCCAGCAGCTTAGGACAGGGGTCGCCGAACACCGGGGAGCTGTTTTTT. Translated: CASSLGQGSPNTGELFF.

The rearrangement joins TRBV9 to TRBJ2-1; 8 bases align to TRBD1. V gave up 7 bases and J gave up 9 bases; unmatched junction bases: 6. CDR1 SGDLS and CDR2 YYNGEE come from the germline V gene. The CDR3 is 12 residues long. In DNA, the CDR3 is TGTGCCAGCGGCAGGGGGCTGGGTGAGCAGTTCTTC. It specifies CASGRGLGEQFF.

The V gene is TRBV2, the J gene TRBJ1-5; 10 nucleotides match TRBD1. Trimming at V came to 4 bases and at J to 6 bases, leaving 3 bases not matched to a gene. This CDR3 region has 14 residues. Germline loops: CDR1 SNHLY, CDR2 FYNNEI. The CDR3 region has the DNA TGTGCCAGCAGTGGAGGGACAGGGGCTCAGCCCCAGCATTTT. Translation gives CASSGGTGAQPQHF.

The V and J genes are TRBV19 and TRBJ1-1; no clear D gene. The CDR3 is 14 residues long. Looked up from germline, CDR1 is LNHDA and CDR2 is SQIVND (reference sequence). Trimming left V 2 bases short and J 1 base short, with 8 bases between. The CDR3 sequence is CASSIRGPNTEAFF. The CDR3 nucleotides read TGTGCCAGTAGTATAAGAGGGCCGAACACTGAAGCTTTCTTT. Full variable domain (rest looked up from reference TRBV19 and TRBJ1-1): DGGITQSPKYLFRKEGQNVTLSCEQNLNHDAMYWYRQDPGQGLRLIYYSQIVNDFQKGDIAEGYSVSREKKESFPLTVTSAQKNPTAFYLCASSIRGPNTEAFFGQGTRLTVV.

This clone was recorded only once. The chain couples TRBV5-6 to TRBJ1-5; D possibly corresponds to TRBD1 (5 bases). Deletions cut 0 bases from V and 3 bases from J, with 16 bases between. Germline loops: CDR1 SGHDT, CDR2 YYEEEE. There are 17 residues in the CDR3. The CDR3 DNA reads TGTGCCAGCAGCTTGGGTCGGGGGGGACTCCTCAATCAGCCCCAGCATTTT. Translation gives CASSLGRGGLLNQPQHF.

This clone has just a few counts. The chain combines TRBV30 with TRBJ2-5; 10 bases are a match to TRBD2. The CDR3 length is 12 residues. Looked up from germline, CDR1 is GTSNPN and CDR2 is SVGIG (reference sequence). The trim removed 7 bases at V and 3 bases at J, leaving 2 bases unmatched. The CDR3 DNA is TGTGCCTTCACTAGCGGGAAAGAGACCCAGTACTTC. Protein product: CAFTSGKETQYF.

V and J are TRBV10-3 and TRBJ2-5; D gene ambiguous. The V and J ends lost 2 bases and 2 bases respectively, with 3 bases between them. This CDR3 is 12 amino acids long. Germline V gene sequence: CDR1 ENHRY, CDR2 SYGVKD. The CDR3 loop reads CAISEPQETQYF. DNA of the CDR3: TGTGCCATCAGTGAGCCGCAAGAGACCCAGTACTTC.

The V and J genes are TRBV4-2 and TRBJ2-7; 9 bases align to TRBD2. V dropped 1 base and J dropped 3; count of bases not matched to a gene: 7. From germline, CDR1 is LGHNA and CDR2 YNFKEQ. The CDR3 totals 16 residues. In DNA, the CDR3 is TGTGCCAGCAGCCAAGGGCGGGGGGGATCAGTCTACGAGCAGTACTTC. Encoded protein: CASSQGRGGSVYEQYF.

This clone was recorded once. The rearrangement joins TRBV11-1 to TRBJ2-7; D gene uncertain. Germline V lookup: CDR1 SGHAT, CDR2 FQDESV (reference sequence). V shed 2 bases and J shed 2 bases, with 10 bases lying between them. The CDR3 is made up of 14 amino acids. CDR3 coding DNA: TGTGCCAGCAGCTTAACCCAGTCCCCCTACGAGCAGTACTTC. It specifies CASSLTQSPYEQYF.